Shown below are 2 T cell receptor beta chains from a single sample sequenced in a study of T cell repertoires in cytomegalovirus infection. TCRdb itself ran the reads through MiXCR, one entry per CDR3 protein. The sample records hundreds of thousands of distinct CDR3 sequences, around a third being singletons. Their specific antigens are unknown. Sequencing was performed on cultured CD8+ T cells from PBMCs, taken from culture after CMV antigen stimulation. These receptors all stem from a human donor in good health (CMV status not recorded). Some clones in this sample may be carry-over from other donors' samples.

The CDR3 is CASSNSHTDTQYF. CDR3 DNA: TGTGCCAGCAGTAACTCCCACACAGATACGCAGTATTTT. This chain uses TRBV2 with TRBJ2-3; D gene unclear. The CDR3 length is 13 residues. CDR1 is SNHLY, CDR2 FYNNEI, per germline. V lost 5 bases to trimming and J lost 2 bases, with 8 bases between them.

On this clonotype itself: This may be a read error, as it is one base from a much larger clone. The rearrangement joins TRBV7-8 to TRBJ2-3; 9 positions agree with TRBD2. The CDR3 consists of 15 residues. Germline-derived CDR1 and CDR2 are SGHVS and FQNEAQ. V lost 5 bases, J lost 1 base, and 4 bases stayed unmatched. CDR3 sequence: CASSITSGRTDTQYF. CDR3 in DNA: TGTGCCAGCAGCATCACTAGCGGGCGCACAGATACGCAGTATTTT.